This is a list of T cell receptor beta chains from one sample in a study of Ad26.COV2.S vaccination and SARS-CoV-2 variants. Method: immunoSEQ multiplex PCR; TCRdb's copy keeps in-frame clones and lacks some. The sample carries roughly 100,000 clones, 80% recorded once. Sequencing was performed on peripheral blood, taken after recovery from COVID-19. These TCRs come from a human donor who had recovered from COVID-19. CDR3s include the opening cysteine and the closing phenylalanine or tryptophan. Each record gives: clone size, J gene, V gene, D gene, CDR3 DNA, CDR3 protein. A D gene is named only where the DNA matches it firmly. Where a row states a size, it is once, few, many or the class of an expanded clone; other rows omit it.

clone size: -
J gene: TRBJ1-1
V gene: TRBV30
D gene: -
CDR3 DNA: TGTGCCTGGAGTGTACTCGGGACCATGAACACTGAAGCTTTCTTT
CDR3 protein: CAWSVLGTMNTEAFF

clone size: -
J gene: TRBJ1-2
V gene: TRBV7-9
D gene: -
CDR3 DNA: TGTGCCAGTACGCTGGGGGGCAGCTATGGCTACACCTTC
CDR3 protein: CASTLGGSYGYTF

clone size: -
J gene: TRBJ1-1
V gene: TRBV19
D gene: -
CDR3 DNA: TGTGCCAGTGTCGCAGGGAGGACTGAAGCTTTCTTT
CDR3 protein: CASVAGRTEAFF

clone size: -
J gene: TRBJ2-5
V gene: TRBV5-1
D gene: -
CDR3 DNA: TGCGCCAGCAGCTTACAGGGTCAAGAGACCCAGTACTTC
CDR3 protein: CASSLQGQETQYF

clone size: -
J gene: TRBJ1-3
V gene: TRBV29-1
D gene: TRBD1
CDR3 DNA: TGCAGCGTCCTACAGGGGGCCGGGGGAAACACCATATATTTT
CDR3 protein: CSVLQGAGGNTIYF

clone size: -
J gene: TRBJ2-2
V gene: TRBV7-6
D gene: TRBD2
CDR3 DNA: TGTGCCAGCAGCTTAGTAAGCGGGGTTGACACCGGGGAGCTGTTTTTT
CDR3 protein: CASSLVSGVDTGELFF

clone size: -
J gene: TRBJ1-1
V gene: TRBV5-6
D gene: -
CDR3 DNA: TGTGCCAGCAGCTTGGTTGACAGGAACACTGAAGCTTTCTTT
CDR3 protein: CASSLVDRNTEAFF

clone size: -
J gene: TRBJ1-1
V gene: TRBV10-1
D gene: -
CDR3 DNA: TGCGCCAGCAGGGAGGAGGGGGGGACTGAAGCTTTCTTT
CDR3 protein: CASREEGGTEAFF

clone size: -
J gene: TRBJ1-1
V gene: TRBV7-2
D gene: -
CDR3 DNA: TGTGCCAGCAGCTTAGTAGGGAAAGTAACAGGTGAAGCTTTCTTT
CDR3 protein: CASSLVGKVTGEAFF

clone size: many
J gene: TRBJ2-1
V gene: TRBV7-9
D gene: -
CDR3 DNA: TGTGCCAGCAGCTTAAGGGAGACCCCGGCCTACAATGAGCAGTTCTTC
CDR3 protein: CASSLRETPAYNEQFF

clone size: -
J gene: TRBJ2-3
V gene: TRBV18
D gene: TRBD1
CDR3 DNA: TGTGCCAGCTCAATATTTACAGGGGAAGATACGCAGTATTTT
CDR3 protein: CASSIFTGEDTQYF

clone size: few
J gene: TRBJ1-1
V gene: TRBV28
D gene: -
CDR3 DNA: TGTGCCAGCAGTTTCACAGGGTACGGGGTGAACACTGAAGCTTTCTTT
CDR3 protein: CASSFTGYGVNTEAFF

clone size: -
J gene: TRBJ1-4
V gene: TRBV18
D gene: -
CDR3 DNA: TGTGCCAGCTCACCACCCTCGGGATCCCCAACTAATGAAAAACTGTTTTTT
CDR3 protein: CASSPPSGSPTNEKLFF

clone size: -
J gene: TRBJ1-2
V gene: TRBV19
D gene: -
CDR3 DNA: TGTGCCAGTAGTAATTCCAACAGGAGACCCTATGGCTACACCTTC
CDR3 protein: CASSNSNRRPYGYTF

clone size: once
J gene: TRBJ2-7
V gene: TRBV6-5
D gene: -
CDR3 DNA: TGTGCCAGCAGTTACAAGGTTTCGGCGAGGTCCTACGAGCAGTACTTC
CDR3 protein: CASSYKVSARSYEQYF

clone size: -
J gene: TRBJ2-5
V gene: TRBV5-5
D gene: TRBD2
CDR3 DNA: TGTGCCAGCAGCTCTAGGCCCTCTAGCGGGGAGGAGACCCAGTACTTC
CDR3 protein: CASSSRPSSGEETQYF

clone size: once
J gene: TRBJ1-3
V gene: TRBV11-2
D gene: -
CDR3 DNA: TGTGCCAGCAGCTTAAGCAACTCTGGAAACACCATATATTTT
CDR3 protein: CASSLSNSGNTIYF

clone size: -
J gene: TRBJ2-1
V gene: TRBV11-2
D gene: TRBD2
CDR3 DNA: TGTGCCAGCAGCGCAACCCGGACTAGCGTGGAGTTCTTC
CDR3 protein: CASSATRTSVEFF

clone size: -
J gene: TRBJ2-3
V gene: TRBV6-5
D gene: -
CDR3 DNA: TGTGCCAGCAAGGAAGTGGGGGGCACAGATACGCAGTATTTT
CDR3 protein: CASKEVGGTDTQYF

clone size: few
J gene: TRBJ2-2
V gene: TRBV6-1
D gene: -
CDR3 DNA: TGTGCCAGCAGTGAATTCCCCGGACAGACCGGGGAGCTGTTTTTT
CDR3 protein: CASSEFPGQTGELFF

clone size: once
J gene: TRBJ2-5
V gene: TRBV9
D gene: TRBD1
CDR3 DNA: TGTGCCAGCAGCGTAGTTCAGGGGGCATCACAAGAGACCCAGTACTTC
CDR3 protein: CASSVVQGASQETQYF

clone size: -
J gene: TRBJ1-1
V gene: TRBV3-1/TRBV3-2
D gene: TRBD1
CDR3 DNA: TGTGCCAGCAGTCCAGACAGGGAAGTCATGAACACTGAAGCTTTCTTT
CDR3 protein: CASSPDREVMNTEAFF

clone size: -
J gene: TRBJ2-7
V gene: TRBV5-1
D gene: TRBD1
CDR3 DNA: TGCGCCAGCAGCTTGGGGTCCTCAGGGGGCGAGCAGTACTTC
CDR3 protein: CASSLGSSGGEQYF

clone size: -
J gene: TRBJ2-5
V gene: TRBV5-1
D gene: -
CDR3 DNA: TGCGCCAGCAATTCCGGGACACAAGAGACCCAGTACTTC
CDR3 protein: CASNSGTQETQYF

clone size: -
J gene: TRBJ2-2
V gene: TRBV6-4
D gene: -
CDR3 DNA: TGTGCCAGCAGTGTAGGAGGTACCGGGGAGCTGTTTTTT
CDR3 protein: CASSVGGTGELFF

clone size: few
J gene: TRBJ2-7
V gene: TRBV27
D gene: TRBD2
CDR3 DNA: TGTGCCAGCAGTTTATCGCGACTAGCGGGGGGCTCCTACGAGCAGTACTTC
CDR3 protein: CASSLSRLAGGSYEQYF

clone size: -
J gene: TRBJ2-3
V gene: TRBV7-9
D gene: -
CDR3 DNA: TGTGCCAGCAGCTCCTTAAGAGATACGCAGTATTTT
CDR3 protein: CASSSLRDTQYF

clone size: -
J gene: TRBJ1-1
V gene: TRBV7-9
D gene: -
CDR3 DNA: TGTGCCAGCAGCTTAGTTGTGGGCTTGAACACTGAAGCTTTCTTT
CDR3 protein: CASSLVVGLNTEAFF

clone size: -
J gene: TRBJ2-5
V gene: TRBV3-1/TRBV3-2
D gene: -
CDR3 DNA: TGTGCCAGCGTGGGGGGGGCGGATACCCAGTACTTC
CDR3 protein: CASVGGADTQYF

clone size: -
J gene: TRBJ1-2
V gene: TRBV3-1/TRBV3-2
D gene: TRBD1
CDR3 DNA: TGTGCCAGCAGCCGTCAGGGGGCCTATGGCTACACCTTC
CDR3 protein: CASSRQGAYGYTF

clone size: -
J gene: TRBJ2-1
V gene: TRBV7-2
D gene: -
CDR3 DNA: TGTGCCAGCAGCCCCGGGGGTTGGGGCGGGCAGTTCTTC
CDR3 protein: CASSPGGWGGQFF

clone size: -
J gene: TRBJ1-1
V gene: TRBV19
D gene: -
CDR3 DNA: TGTGCCAGTAGTATAGTAGAGGGGACCGAAGCTTTCTTT
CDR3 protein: CASSIVEGTEAFF

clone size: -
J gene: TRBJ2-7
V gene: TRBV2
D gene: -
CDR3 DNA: TGTGCCAGCACTAGGGGCGCCATCTCCTACGAGCAGTACTTC
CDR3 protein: CASTRGAISYEQYF

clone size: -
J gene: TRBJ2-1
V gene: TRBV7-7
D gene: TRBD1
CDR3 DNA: TGTGCCAGCAGCTTAGACAGGGGCGACAATGAGCAGTTCTTC
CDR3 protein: CASSLDRGDNEQFF

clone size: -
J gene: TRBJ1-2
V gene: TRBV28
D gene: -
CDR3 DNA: TGTGCCAGCAGTTTAGAGGGGAAGTGGTATGGCTACACCTTC
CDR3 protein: CASSLEGKWYGYTF

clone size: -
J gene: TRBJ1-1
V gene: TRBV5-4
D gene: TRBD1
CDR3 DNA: TGTGCCAGCAGCCTTCGACAGGGTGACACTGAAGCTTTCTTT
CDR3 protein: CASSLRQGDTEAFF

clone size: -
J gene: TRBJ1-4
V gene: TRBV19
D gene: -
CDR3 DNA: TGTGCCAGTAGTATAGATCCCCCCGGGGCGGTCGGAACTAATGAAAAACTGTTTTTT
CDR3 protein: CASSIDPPGAVGTNEKLFF

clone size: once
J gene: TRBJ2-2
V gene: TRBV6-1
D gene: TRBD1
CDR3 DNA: TGTGCCAGCAGTGAAGCCTTAACAGGGGGCTTTGACACCGGGGAGCTGTTTTTT
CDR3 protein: CASSEALTGGFDTGELFF

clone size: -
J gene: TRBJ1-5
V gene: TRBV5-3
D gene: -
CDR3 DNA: TGTGCCAGAAGCTTCTGGAATCAGCCCCAGCATTTT
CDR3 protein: CARSFWNQPQHF

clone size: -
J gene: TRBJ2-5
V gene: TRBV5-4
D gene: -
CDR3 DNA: TGTGCCAGCACCCGAATGGGGGGTTCTCAAGAGACCCAGTACTTC
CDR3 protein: CASTRMGGSQETQYF

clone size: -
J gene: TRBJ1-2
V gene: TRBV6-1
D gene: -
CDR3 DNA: TGTGCCAGCAGTGAAGCGGTTTTTTCCCCCCTTGACTATGGCTACACCTTC
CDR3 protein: CASSEAVFSPLDYGYTF

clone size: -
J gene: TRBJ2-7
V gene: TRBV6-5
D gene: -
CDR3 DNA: TGTGCCAGCAGTTTGGTCGGAGCCTACGAGCAGTACTTC
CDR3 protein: CASSLVGAYEQYF

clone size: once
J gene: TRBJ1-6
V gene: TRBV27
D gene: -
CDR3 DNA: TGTGCCAGCAGTGCGAAGAAGGGACCTCCTTATAATTCACCCCTCCACTTT
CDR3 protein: CASSAKKGPPYNSPLHF

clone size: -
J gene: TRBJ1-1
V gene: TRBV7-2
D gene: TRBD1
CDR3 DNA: TGTGCCAGCAGACTGGGACAGGGAGCGAACACTGAAGCTTTCTTT
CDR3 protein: CASRLGQGANTEAFF

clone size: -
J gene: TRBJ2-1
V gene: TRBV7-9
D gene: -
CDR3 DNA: TGTGCCAGCAGCTTAGACGGGGGGCATATCGATGAGCAGTTCTTC
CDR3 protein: CASSLDGGHIDEQFF

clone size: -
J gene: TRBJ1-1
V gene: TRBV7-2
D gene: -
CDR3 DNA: TGTGCCAGCAGCCCCCACATGAACACTGAAGCTTTCTTT
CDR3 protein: CASSPHMNTEAFF

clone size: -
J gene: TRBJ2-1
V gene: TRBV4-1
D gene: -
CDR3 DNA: TGCGCCAGCAGCCTTGGGGCTTACAATGAGCAGTTCTTC
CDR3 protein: CASSLGAYNEQFF

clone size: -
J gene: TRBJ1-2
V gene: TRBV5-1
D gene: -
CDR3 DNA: TGCGCCAGCAGGGCCTCCGGGTCGACTAACTATGGCTACACCTTC
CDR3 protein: CASRASGSTNYGYTF

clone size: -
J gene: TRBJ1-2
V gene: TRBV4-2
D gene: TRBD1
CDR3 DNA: TGTGCCAGCAGCCTGCGGGACAGGGCGCTAGGCTATGGCTACACCTTC
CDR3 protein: CASSLRDRALGYGYTF

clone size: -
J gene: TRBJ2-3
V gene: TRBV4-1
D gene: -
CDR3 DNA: TGCGCCAGCAGCCAAGTCGGGGCCCCCCCTGATACGCAGTATTTT
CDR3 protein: CASSQVGAPPDTQYF

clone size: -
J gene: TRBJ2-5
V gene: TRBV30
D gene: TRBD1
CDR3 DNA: TGTGCCCAGACAGGGGGTCAGACCCAGTACTTC
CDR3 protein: CAQTGGQTQYF

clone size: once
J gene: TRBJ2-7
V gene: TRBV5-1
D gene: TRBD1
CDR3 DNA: TGCGCCAGCAGCCATGGTGCAGGGGGCTACGAGCAGTACTTC
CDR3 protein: CASSHGAGGYEQYF

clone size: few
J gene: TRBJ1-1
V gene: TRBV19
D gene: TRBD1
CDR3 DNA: TGTGCCAGTAGTACGACAGGGGACACTGAAGCTTTCTTT
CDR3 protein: CASSTTGDTEAFF

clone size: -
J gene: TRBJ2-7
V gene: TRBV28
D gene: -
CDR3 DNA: TGTGCCAGCAGTTTCCTAAGGGGCAGCGCCTACGAGCAGTACTTC
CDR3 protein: CASSFLRGSAYEQYF